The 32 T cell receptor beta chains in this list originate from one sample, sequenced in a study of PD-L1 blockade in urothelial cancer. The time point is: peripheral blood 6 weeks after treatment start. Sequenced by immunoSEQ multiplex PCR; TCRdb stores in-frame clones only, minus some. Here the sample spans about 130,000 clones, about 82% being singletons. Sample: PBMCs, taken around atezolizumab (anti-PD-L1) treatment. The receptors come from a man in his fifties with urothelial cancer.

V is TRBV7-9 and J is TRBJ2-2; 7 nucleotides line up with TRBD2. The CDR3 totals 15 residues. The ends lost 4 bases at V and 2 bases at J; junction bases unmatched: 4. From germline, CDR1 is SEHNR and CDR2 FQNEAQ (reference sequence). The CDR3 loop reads CASSSRDYNTGELFF. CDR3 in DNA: TGTGCCAGCAGCTCCCGGGACTATAACACCGGGGAGCTGTTTTTT.

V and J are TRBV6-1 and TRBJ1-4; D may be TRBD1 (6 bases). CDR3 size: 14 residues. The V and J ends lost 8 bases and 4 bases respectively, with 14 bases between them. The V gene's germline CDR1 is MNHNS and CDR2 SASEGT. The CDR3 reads CASLRQVYNEKLFF. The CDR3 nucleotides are TGTGCCAGCCTACGACAGGTCTATAATGAAAAACTGTTTTTT.

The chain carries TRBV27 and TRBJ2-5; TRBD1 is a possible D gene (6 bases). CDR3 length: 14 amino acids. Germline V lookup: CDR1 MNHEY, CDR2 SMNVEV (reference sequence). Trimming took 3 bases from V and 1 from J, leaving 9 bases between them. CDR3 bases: TGTGCCAGCAGTTTTGGGGGCCCCCAAGAGACCCAGTACTTC. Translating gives CASSFGGPQETQYF.

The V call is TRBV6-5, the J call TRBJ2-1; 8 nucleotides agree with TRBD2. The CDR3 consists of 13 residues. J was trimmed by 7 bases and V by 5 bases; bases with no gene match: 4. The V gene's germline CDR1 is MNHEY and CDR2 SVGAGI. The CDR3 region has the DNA TGTGCCAGCAGTAACGGGGGGGGGAATGAGCAGTTCTTC. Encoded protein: CASSNGGGNEQFF.

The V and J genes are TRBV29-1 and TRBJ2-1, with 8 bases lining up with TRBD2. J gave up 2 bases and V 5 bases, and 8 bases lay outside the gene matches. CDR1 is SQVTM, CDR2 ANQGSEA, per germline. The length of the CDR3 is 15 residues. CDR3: CSVKEAGAPYNEQFF. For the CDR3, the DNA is TGCAGCGTTAAGGAAGCGGGAGCCCCCTACAATGAGCAGTTCTTC.

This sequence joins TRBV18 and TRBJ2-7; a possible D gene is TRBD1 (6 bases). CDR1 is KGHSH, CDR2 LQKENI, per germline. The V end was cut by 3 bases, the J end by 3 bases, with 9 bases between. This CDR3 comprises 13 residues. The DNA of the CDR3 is TGTGCCAGCTCACCGGGACACGACTACGAGCAGTACTTC. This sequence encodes CASSPGHDYEQYF.

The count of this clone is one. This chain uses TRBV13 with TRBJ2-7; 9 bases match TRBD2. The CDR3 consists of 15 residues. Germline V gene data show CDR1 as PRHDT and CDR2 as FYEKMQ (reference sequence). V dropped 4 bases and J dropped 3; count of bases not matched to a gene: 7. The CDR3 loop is CASSSRTSAVYEQYF. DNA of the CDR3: TGTGCCAGCAGCTCGAGGACTAGCGCGGTCTACGAGCAGTACTTC. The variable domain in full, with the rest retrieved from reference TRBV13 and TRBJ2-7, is AAGVIQSPRHLIKEKRETATLKCYPIPRHDTVYWYQQGPGQDPQFLISFYEKMQSDKGSIPDRFSAQQFSDYHSELNMSSLELGDSALYFCASSSRTSAVYEQYFGPGTRLTVT.

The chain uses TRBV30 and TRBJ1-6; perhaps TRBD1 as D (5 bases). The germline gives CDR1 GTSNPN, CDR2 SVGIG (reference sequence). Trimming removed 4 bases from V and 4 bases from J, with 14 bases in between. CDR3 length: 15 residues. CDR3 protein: CAWTQGTPYNSPLHF. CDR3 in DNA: TGTGCCTGGACCCAGGGAACGCCGTATAATTCACCCCTCCACTTT.

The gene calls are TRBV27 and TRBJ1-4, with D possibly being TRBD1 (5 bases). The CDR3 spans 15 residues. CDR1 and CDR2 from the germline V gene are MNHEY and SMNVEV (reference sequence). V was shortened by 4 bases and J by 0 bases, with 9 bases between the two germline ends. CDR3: CASSYRPATNEKLFF. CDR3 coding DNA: TGTGCCAGCAGTTACAGGCCCGCAACTAATGAAAAACTGTTTTTT.

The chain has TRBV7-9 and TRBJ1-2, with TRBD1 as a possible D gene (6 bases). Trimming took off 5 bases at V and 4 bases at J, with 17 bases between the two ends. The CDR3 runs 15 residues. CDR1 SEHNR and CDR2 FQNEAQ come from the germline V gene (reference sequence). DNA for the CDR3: TGTGCCAGCAGCCAAAGCCTTGGGGGCTTCTATGGCTACACCTTC. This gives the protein CASSQSLGGFYGYTF.

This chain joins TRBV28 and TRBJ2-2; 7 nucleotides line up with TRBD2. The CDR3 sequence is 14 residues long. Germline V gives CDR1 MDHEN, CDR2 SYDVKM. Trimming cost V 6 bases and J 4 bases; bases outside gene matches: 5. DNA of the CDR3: TGTGCCAGCAGAGTGTCGGGAGGCACCGGGGAGCTGTTTTTT. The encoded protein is CASRVSGGTGELFF.

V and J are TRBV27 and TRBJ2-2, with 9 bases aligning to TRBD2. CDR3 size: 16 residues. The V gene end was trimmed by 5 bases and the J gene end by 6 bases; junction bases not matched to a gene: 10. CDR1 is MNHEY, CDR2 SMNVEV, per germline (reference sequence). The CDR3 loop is CASSPGLARGAGELFF. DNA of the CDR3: TGTGCCAGCAGTCCCGGACTAGCGAGAGGCGCCGGGGAGCTGTTTTTT.

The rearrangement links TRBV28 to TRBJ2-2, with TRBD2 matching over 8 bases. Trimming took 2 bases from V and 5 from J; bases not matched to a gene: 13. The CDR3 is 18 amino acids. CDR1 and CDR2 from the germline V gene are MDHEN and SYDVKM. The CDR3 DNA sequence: TGTGCCAGCAGTTTACGCTGGCGGGGGGCCCCAAGGACCGGGGAGCTGTTTTTT. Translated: CASSLRWRGAPRTGELFF.

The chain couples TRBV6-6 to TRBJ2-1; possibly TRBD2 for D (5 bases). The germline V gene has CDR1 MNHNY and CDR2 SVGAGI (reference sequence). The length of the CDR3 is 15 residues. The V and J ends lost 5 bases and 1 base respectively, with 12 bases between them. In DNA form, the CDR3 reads TGTGCCAGCAGTCAATCTCTAGCTTCCTACAATGAGCAGTTCTTC. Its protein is CASSQSLASYNEQFF.

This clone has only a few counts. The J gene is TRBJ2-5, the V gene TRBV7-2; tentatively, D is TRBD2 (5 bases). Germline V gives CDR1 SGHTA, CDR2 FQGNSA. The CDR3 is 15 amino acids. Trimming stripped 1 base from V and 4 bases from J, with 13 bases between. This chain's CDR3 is CASSLVLSRGETQYF. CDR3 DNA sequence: TGTGCCAGCAGCTTAGTGCTCTCTCGGGGAGAGACCCAGTACTTC.

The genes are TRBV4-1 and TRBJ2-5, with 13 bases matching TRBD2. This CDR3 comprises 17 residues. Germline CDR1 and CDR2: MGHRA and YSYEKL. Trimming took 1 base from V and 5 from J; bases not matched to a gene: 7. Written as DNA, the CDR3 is TGCGCCAGCAGCCAAGGACGAACTAGCGGGAGGGCGGAGACCCAGTACTTC. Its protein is CASSQGRTSGRAETQYF.

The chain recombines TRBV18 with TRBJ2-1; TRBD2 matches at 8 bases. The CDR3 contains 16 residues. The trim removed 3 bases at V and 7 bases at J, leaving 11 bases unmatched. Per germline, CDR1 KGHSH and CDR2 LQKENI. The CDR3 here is CASSPRTSSLGNEQFF. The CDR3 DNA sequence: TGTGCCAGCTCACCGAGGACTAGCTCTTTAGGGAATGAGCAGTTCTTC.

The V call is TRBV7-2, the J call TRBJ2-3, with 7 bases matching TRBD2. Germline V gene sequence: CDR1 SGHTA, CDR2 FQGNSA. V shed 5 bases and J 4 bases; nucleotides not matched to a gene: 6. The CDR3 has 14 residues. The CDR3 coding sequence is TGTGCCAGCAGCCAAGCGGGAAAAGCAGATACGCAGTATTTT. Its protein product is CASSQAGKADTQYF.

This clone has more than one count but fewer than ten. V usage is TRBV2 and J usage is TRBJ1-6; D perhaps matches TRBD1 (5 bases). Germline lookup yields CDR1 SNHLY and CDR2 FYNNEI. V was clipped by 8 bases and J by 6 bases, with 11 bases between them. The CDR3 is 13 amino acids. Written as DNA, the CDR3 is TGTGCCAGCGGTGGCCAGGGTAATTCACCCCTCCACTTT. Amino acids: CASGGQGNSPLHF.

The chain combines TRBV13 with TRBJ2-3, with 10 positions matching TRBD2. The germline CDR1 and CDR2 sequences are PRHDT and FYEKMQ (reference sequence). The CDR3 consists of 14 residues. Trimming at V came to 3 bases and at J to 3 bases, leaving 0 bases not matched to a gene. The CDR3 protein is CASSLGLATDTQYF. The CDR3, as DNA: TGTGCCAGCAGCTTGGGACTAGCGACAGATACGCAGTATTTT.

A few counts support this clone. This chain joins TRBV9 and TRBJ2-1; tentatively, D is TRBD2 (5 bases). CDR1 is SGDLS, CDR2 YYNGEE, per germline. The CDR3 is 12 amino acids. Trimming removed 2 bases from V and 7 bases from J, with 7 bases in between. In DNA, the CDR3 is TGTGCCAGCAGCGTCCGGGAAAATGAGCAGTTCTTC. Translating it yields CASSVRENEQFF.

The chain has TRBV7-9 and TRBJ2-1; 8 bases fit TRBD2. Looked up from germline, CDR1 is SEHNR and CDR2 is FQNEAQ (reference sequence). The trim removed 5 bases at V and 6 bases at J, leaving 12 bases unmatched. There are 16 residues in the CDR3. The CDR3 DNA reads TGTGCCAGCAGCCCCCCGGGAGGGGGAGTTCTCAATGAGCAGTTCTTC. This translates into CASSPPGGGVLNEQFF.

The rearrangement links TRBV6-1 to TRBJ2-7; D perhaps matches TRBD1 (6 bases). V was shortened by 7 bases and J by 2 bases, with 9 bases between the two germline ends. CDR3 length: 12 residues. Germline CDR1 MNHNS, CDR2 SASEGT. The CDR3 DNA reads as TGTGCCAGCAAAGGGGGAACCTACGAGCAGTACTTC. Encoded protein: CASKGGTYEQYF.

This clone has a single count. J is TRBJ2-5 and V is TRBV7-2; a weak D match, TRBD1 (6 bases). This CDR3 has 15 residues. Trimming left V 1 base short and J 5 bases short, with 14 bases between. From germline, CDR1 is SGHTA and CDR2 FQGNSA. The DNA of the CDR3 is TGTGCCAGCAGCTTAGTCCCAGGGGCTTCTGAGACCCAGTACTTC. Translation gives CASSLVPGASETQYF. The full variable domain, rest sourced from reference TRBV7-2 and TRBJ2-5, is GAGVSQSPSNKVTEKGKDVELRCDPISGHTALYWYRQSLGQGLEFLIYFQGNSAPDKSGLPSDRFSAERTGGSVSTLTIQRTQQEDSAVYLCASSLVPGASETQYFGPGTRLLVL.

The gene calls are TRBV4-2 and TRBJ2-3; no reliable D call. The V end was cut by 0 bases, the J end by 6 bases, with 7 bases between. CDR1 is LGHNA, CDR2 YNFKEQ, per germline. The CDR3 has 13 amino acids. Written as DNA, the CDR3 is TGTGCCAGCAGCCAAGACGACGGGGATACGCAGTATTTT. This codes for CASSQDDGDTQYF.

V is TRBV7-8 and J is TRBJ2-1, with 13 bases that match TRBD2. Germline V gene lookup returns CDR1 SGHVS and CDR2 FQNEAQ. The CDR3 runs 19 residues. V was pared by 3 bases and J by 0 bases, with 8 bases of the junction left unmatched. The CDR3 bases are TGTGCCAGCAGCTTCGACGGGACTAGCGGGGTGAGCTCCTACAATGAGCAGTTCTTC. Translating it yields CASSFDGTSGVSSYNEQFF.

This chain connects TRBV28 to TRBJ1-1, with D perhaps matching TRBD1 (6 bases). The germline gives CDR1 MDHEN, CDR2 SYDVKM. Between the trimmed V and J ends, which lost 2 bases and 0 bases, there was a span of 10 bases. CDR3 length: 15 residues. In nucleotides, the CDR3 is TGTGCCAGCAGTTTACCCCAGGGGCTGAACACTGAAGCTTTCTTT. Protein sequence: CASSLPQGLNTEAFF.

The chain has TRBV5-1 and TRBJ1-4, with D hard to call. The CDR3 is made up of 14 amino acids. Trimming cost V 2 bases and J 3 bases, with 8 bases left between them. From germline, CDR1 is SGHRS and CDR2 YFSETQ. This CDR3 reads CASSFGSSNEKLFF. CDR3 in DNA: TGCGCCAGCAGCTTTGGCTCTTCTAATGAAAAACTGTTTTTT.

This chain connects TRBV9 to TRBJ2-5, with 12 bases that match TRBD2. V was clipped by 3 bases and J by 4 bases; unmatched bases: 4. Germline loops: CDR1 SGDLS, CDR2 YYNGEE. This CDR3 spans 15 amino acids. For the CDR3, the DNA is TGTGCCAGCAGCGAGACTAGCGGGAGCCCAGAGACCCAGTACTTC. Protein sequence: CASSETSGSPETQYF.

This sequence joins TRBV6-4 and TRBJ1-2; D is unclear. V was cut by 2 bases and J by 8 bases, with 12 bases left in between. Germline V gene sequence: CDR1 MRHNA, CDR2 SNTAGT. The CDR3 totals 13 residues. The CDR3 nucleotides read TGTGCCAGCAGTGACGACGAGATCGGGGGCTACACCTTC. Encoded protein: CASSDDEIGGYTF.

CDR3 amino acids: CASSLEFRADGQYF. The CDR3 bases are TGTGCCAGCAGTTTAGAGTTCAGGGCGGACGGGCAGTACTTC. The chain combines TRBV28 with TRBJ2-7, with D possibly being TRBD1 (5 bases). V was pared by 2 bases and J by 9 bases, with 17 bases between. Germline V gene data show CDR1 as MDHEN and CDR2 as SYDVKM. This CDR3 is built from 14 residues.

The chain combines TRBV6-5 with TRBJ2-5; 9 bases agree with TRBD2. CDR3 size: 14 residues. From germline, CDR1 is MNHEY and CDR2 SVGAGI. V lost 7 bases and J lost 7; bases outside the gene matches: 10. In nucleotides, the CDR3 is TGTGCCAGCAAGGTAGCGGGAGAAGGTGGGACCCAGTACTTC. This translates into CASKVAGEGGTQYF.